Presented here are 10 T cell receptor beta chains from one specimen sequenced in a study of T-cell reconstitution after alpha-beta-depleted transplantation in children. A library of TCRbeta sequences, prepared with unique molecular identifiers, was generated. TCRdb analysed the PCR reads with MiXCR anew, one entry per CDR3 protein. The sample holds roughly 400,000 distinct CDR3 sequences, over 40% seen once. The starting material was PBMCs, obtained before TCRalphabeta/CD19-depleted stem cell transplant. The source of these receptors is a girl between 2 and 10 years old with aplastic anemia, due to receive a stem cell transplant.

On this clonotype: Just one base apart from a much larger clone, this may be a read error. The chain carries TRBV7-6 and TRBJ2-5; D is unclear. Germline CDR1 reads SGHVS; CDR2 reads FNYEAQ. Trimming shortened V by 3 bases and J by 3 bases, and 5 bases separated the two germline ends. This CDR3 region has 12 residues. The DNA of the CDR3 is TGTGCCAGCAGCTTTTACGAAGAGACCCAGTACTTC. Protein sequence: CASSFYEETQYF.

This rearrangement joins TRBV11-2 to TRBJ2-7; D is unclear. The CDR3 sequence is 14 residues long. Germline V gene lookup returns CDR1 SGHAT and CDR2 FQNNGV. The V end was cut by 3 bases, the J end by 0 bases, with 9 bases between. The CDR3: CASSFGQASYEQYF. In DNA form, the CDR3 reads TGTGCCAGCAGCTTTGGGCAGGCCTCCTACGAGCAGTACTTC.

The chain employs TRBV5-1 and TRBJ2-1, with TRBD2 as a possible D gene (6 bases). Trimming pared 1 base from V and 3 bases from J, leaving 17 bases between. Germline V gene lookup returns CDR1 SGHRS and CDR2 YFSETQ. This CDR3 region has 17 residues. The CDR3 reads CASSLRRELEGYNEQFF. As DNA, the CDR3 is TGCGCCAGCAGCTTGAGGAGGGAGTTGGAAGGCTACAATGAGCAGTTCTTC.

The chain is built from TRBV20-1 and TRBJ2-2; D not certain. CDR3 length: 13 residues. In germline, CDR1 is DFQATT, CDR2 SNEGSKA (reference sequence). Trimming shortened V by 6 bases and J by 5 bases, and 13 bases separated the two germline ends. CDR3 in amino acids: CSAPRPYTGELFF. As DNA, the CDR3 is TGCAGTGCACCACGGCCGTATACCGGGGAGCTGTTTTTT.

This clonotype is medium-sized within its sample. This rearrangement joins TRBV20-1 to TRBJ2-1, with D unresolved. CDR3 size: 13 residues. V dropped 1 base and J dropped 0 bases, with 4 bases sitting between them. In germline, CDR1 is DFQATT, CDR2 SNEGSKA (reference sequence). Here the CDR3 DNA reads TGCAGTGCTAGAGCCCTCTCCTACAATGAGCAGTTCTTC. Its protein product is CSARALSYNEQFF.

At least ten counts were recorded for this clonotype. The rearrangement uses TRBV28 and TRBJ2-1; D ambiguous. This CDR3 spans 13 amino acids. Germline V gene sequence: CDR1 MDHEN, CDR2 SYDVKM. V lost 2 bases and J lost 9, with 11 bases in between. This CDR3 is CASSLGVGSEQFF. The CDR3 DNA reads TGTGCCAGCAGTTTAGGGGTAGGCAGTGAGCAGTTCTTC.

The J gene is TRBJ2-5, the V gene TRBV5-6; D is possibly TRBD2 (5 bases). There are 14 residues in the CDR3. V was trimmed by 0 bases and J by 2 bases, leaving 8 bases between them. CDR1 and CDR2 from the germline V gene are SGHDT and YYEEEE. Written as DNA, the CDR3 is TGTGCCAGCAGCTTGGCGGGGAGACAAGAGACCCAGTACTTC. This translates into CASSLAGRQETQYF.

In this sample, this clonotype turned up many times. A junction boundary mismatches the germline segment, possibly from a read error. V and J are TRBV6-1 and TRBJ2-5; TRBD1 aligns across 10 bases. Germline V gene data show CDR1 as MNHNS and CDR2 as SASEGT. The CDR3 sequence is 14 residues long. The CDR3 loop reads CASRRDRGQETQYF. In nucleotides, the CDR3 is TGCGCCAGCAGGCGGGACAGGGGCCAAGAGACCCAGTACTTC.

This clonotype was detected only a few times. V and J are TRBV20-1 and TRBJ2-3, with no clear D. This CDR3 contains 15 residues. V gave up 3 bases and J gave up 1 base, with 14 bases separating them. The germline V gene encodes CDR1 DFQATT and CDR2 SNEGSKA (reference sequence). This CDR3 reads CSASSQDGGTDTQYF. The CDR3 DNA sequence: TGCAGTGCTAGTAGTCAGGACGGAGGCACAGATACGCAGTATTTT.

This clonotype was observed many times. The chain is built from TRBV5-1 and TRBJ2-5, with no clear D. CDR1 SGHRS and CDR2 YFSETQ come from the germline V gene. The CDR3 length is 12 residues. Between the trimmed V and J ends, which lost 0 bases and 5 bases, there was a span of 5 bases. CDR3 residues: CASSLGWETQYF. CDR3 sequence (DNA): TGCGCCAGCAGCTTGGGGTGGGAGACCCAGTACTTC. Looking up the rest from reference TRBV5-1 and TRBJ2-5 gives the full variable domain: KAGVTQTPRYLIKTRGQQVTLSCSPISGHRSVSWYQQTPGQGLQFLFEYFSETQRNKGNFPGRFSGRQFSNSRSEMNVSTLELGDSALYLCASSLGWETQYFGPGTRLLVL.